The 10 T cell receptor beta chains presented below share a single source sample, sequenced in a study of blood T cell repertoires in COVID-19 (dated by TCRdb to the early 2020s). Library method: the immunoSEQ multiplex PCR assay. TCRdb's version of the immuneACCESS table is confined to in-frame rearrangements and falls short of the full clone set. An unresolved V gene accounts for under half of the shortfall where checked; the remainder is of unknown origin. The sample records roughly 92,000 clones, more than 75% of which are singletons. The top ten constitute 10% to 13% of the sample. Sample: peripheral blood. These receptors all stem from a man in his forties or fifties with acute or convalescent COVID-19.

This clone was observed a single time. The J gene is TRBJ2-2, the V gene TRBV5-1, with D possibly TRBD1 on 5 matching bases. The ends were cut back, 0 bases at V and 4 bases at J, with 10 bases in the middle. CDR1 and CDR2 from the germline V gene are SGHRS and YFSETQ. The CDR3 extends over 15 amino acids. CDR3 amino acids: CASSLASRGTGELFF. The CDR3 DNA is TGCGCCAGCAGCTTGGCCTCAAGGGGCACCGGGGAGCTGTTTTTT.

The chain is built from TRBV6-5 and TRBJ1-2, with TRBD1 matching 7 bases. Germline trimming cut 2 bases from V and 2 bases from J; bases unmatched to any gene: 2. Germline CDR1 and CDR2: MNHEY and SVGAGI. This CDR3 is 14 amino acids long. DNA for the CDR3: TGTGCCAGCAGTTACCTGGGACAGAACTATGGCTACACCTTC. Translation gives CASSYLGQNYGYTF.

The chain combines TRBV2 with TRBJ1-1, with TRBD1 as a possible D gene (5 bases). V lost 8 bases and J 1 base, leaving 11 bases between the germline ends. The CDR3 is made up of 13 amino acids. Germline V gene data show CDR1 as SNHLY and CDR2 as FYNNEI. The CDR3 sequence is CASGAGENTEAFF. Written as DNA, the CDR3 is TGTGCCAGCGGGGCGGGGGAGAACACTGAAGCTTTCTTT.

J is TRBJ2-1 and V is TRBV30, with 7 bases lining up with TRBD1. Per germline, CDR1 GTSNPN and CDR2 SVGIG (reference sequence). The CDR3 consists of 16 residues. Trimming cost V 1 base and J 2 bases; bases outside gene matches: 8. The CDR3 protein is CAWSGSNRGTYNEQFF. The CDR3 DNA follows: TGTGCCTGGAGTGGATCAAACAGGGGCACCTACAATGAGCAGTTCTTC.

The chain couples TRBV18 to TRBJ1-2; 9 bases are shared with TRBD1. V dropped 6 bases and J dropped 7; count of bases not matched to a gene: 6. From germline, CDR1 is KGHSH and CDR2 LQKENI. This CDR3 is 13 amino acids long. The CDR3 is CASSPGTGSGYTF. The CDR3 DNA follows: TGTGCCAGCTCCCCCGGGACAGGGAGTGGCTACACCTTC.

The V and J genes are TRBV7-8 and TRBJ2-3; perhaps TRBD2 as D (5 bases). The CDR3 consists of 14 residues. Germline CDR1 reads SGHVS; CDR2 reads FQNEAQ. Trimming removed 4 bases at V and 2 bases at J, with 10 bases between. This CDR3 is CASSSRRDTDTQYF. The CDR3 DNA sequence: TGTGCCAGCAGCTCTCGACGGGACACAGATACGCAGTATTTT.

The chain is built from TRBV11-3 and TRBJ2-5, with a weak D call TRBD2 (6 bases). The ends were cut back, 7 bases at V and 9 bases at J, with 21 bases in the middle. Germline lookup yields CDR1 SGHNT and CDR2 YENEEA. The CDR3 is made up of 14 amino acids. The CDR3 bases are TGTGCCAGCACCCCTTTCACGGGTCGCGGGGCCCAGTACTTC. Its protein is CASTPFTGRGAQYF. Supplemented by reference TRBV11-3 and TRBJ2-5, the full variable domain reads EAGVVQSPRYKIIEKKQPVAFWCNPISGHNTLYWYLQNLGQGPELLIRYENEEAVDDSQLPKDRFSAERLKGVDSTLKIQPAELGDSAVYLCASTPFTGRGAQYFGPGTRLLVL.

This clone was seen once. The V and J genes are TRBV10-1 and TRBJ2-1; TRBD1 matches 8 bases. The germline V gene has CDR1 WNHNN and CDR2 SYGVQD (reference sequence). The CDR3 runs 15 residues. Germline trimming cut 2 bases from V and 6 bases from J; bases unmatched to any gene: 6. CDR3 nucleotides: TGCGCCAGCAGTGAGCAGTCAGGGGGCCGCAATGAGCAGTTCTTC. Protein product: CASSEQSGGRNEQFF.

V gene TRBV24-1 combines with J gene TRBJ2-5; 9 bases are shared with TRBD1. Germline V gene lookup returns CDR1 KGHDR and CDR2 SFDVKD. V shed 7 bases, J shed 3 bases, and the junction held 8 bases outside the gene matches. The CDR3 length is 15 residues. DNA of the CDR3: TGTGCCACCAGCGCAGGGGACAGGGTAAAAGAGACCCAGTACTTC. Translation gives CATSAGDRVKETQYF.

The chain links TRBV2 to TRBJ2-1; TRBD2 is a possible D gene (5 bases). The CDR3 is 14 residues long. V lost 5 bases, J lost 5 bases, and 13 bases lay in between. Germline CDR1 and CDR2: SNHLY and FYNNEI. The CDR3 spells CASSKRWGDNEQFF. The CDR3, as DNA: TGTGCCAGCAGTAAAAGGTGGGGAGACAATGAGCAGTTCTTC.